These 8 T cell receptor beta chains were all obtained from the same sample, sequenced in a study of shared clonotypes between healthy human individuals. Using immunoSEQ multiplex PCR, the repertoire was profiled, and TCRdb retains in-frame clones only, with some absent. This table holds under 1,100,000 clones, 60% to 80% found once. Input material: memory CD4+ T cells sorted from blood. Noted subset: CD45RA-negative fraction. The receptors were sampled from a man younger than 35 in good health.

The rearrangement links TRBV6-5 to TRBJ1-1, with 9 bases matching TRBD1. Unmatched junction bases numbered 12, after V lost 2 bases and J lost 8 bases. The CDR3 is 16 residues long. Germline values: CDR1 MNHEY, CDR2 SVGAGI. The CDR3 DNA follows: TGTGCCAGCAGTTACGCCGGACAGGGGACGAACAGGGAAGCTTTCTTT. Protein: CASSYAGQGTNREAFF.

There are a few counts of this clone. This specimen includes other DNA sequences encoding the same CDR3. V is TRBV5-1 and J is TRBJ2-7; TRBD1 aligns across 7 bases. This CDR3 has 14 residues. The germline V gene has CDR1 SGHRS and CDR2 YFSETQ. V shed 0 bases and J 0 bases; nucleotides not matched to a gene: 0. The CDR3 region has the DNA TGCGCCAGCAGCTTGGGGGACAGCTCCTACGAGCAGTACTTC. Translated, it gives CASSLGDSSYEQYF.

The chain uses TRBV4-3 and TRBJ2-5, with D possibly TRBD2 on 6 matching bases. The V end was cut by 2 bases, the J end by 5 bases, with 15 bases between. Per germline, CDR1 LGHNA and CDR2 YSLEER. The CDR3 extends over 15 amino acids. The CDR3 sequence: CASSQNILGGETQYF. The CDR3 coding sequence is TGCGCCAGCAGCCAAAATATTCTGGGGGGTGAGACCCAGTACTTC.

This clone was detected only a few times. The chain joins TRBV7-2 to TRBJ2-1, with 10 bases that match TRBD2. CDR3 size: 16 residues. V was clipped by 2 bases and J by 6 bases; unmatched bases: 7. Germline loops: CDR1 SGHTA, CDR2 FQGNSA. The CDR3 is CASSLSHTSGANEQFF. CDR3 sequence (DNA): TGTGCCAGCAGCTTAAGCCACACTAGCGGGGCCAATGAGCAGTTCTTC.

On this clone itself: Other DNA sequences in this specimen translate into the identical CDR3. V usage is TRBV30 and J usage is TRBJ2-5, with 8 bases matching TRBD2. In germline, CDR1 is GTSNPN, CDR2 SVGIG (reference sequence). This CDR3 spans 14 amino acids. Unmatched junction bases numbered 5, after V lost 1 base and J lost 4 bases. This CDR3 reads CAWSAGLAGETQYF. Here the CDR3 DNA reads TGTGCCTGGAGTGCCGGACTAGCCGGAGAGACCCAGTACTTC.

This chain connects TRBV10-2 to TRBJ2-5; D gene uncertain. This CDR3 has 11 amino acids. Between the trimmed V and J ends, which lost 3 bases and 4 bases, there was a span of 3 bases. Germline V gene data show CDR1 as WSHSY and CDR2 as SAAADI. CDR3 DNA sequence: TGCGCCAGCAGTGACGGAGAGACCCAGTACTTC. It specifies CASSDGETQYF.

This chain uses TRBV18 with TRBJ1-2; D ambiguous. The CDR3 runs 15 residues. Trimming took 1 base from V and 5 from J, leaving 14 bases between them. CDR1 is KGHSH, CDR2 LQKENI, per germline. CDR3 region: CASSPLPVEEYGYTF. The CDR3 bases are TGTGCCAGCTCACCACTTCCAGTAGAAGAGTATGGCTACACCTTC.

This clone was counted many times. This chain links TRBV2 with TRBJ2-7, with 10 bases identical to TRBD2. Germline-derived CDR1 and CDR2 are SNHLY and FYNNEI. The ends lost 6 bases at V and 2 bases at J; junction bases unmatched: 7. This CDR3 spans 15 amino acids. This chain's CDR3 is CASRLTSGPTYEQYF. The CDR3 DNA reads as TGTGCCAGCAGGCTGACTAGCGGGCCCACCTACGAGCAGTACTTC.